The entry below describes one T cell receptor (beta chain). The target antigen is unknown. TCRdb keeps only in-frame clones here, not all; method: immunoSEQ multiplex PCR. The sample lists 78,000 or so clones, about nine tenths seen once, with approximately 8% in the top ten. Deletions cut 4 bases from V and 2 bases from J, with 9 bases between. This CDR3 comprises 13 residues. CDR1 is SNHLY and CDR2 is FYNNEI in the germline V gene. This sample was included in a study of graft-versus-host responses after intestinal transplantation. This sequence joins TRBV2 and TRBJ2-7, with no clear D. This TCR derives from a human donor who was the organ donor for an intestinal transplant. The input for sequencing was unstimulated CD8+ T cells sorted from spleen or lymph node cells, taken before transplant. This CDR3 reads CASSVNSAYEQYF. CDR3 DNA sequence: TGTGCCAGCAGTGTCAACAGCGCCTACGAGCAGTACTTC.